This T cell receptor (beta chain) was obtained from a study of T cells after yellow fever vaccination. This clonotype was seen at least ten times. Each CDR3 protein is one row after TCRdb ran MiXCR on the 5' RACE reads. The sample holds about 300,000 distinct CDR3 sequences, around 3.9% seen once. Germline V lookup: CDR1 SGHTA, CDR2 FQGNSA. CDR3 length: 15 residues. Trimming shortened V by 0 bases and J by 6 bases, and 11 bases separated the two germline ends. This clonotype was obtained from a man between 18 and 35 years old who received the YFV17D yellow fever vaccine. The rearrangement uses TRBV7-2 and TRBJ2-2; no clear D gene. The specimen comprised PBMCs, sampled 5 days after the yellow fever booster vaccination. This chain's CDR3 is CASSLALLVAGELFF. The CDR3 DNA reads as TGTGCCAGCAGCTTAGCGCTATTGGTCGCCGGGGAGCTGTTTTTT.